Below, 25 T cell receptor beta chains from the same sample are listed, as sequenced in a study of shared clonotypes between healthy human individuals. Sequencing was performed with immunoSEQ multiplex PCR; in TCRdb, only in-frame clones are kept and a portion is missing. Counted here are about 2 million clones, about 94% occurring once; the ten biggest clones make up under 1.5%. Naivety among CD8 cells was defined by CD45RO negativity and positive CCR7 selection, thereby excluding terminally differentiated effector memory CD45RA+ cells. Sequenced sample: naive CD8+ T cells sorted from blood. These receptors all stem from a man younger than 30 in good health.

This chain joins TRBV11-3 and TRBJ2-4, with 10 bases identical to TRBD1. Germline-derived CDR1 and CDR2 are SGHNT and YENEEA. The junction had 1 base not matched to a gene; V was cut back by 3 bases and J by 5 bases. This CDR3 has 14 residues. CDR3 sequence reads: CASSLGTGENIQYF. As DNA, the CDR3 is TGTGCCAGCAGCTTGGGGACAGGGGAAAACATTCAGTACTTC.

This chain connects TRBV13 to TRBJ2-1, with 8 bases aligning to TRBD2. J was trimmed by 2 bases and V by 3 bases; bases with no gene match: 3. Germline assignment: CDR1 PRHDT and CDR2 FYEKMQ (reference sequence). The CDR3 consists of 15 residues. The CDR3 coding sequence is TGTGCCAGCAGCTTCAGCGGGGGTCCCTACAATGAGCAGTTCTTC. Residues: CASSFSGGPYNEQFF.

As regards this clone: Other DNA sequences in the same sample also yield this CDR3. The chain is built from TRBV27 and TRBJ2-7, with 10 bases fitting TRBD1. The germline V gene has CDR1 MNHEY and CDR2 SMNVEV (reference sequence). V lost 5 bases, J lost 3 bases, and 4 bases stayed unmatched. The CDR3 has 14 residues. CDR3 in amino acids: CASSTGTGDYEQYF. CDR3 nucleotide sequence: TGTGCCAGCAGTACCGGGACAGGGGACTACGAGCAGTACTTC.

The CDR3 DNA sequence: TGTGCCAGCAGCACTTCAGGGGGTGGCTACACCTTC. As protein: CASSTSGGGYTF. This chain uses TRBV6-5 with TRBJ1-2, with 7 bases identical to TRBD1. Trimming at V came to 6 bases and at J to 7 bases, leaving 5 bases not matched to a gene. The CDR3 covers 12 residues. The germline V gene encodes CDR1 MNHEY and CDR2 SVGAGI.

This clone was seen just once. The rearrangement uses TRBV27 and TRBJ1-2; tentative D call: TRBD1 (6 bases). Between the trimmed V and J ends, which lost 5 bases and 8 bases, there was a span of 21 bases. Germline CDR1 is MNHEY and CDR2 is SMNVEV (reference sequence). The CDR3 runs to 15 residues. The CDR3 bases are TGTGCCAGCAGTCACCATCGGACAGACCTCTCCGGCTACACCTTC. It specifies CASSHHRTDLSGYTF.

The rearrangement links TRBV11-2 to TRBJ2-7, with D perhaps TRBD1 (5 bases). This CDR3 is 15 amino acids long. Germline lookup yields CDR1 SGHAT and CDR2 FQNNGV. The V and J ends lost 1 base and 6 bases respectively, with 16 bases between them. The CDR3 spells CASSLVGEAFLEQYF. CDR3 DNA sequence: TGTGCCAGCAGCTTAGTAGGGGAAGCTTTCCTCGAGCAGTACTTC.

The rearrangement uses TRBV19 and TRBJ2-4, with D possibly being TRBD2 (6 bases). Trimming took 0 bases from V and 1 from J, leaving 13 bases between them. The CDR3 is 17 amino acids. Germline V gene data show CDR1 as LNHDA and CDR2 as SQIVND (reference sequence). The CDR3 DNA is TGTGCCAGTAGTATAGATTGGTCGGAGGGGGCCAAAAACATTCAGTACTTC. Translating it yields CASSIDWSEGAKNIQYF. Using reference TRBV19 and TRBJ2-4 for the parts outside the CDR3, the full variable domain is DGGITQSPKYLFRKEGQNVTLSCEQNLNHDAMYWYRQDPGQGLRLIYYSQIVNDFQKGDIAEGYSVSREKKESFPLTVTSAQKNPTAFYLCASSIDWSEGAKNIQYFGAGTRLSVL.

The rearrangement joins TRBV4-3 to TRBJ2-1; 7 bases line up with TRBD2. Looked up from germline, CDR1 is LGHNA and CDR2 is YSLEER. The CDR3 totals 14 residues. V lost 0 bases and J lost 8; bases outside the gene matches: 4. The CDR3 sequence is CASSQELAFHEQFF. CDR3 DNA sequence: TGCGCCAGCAGCCAAGAACTAGCGTTCCATGAGCAGTTCTTC.

The V and J genes are TRBV7-9 and TRBJ1-4; D is unresolved. Germline lookup yields CDR1 SEHNR and CDR2 FQNEAQ (reference sequence). This CDR3 is 12 amino acids long. V was cut by 3 bases and J by 8 bases, with 7 bases left in between. The chain's CDR3 is CASSFEWEKLFF. The DNA for the CDR3 is TGTGCCAGCAGCTTTGAGTGGGAAAAACTGTTTTTT.

This clone appeared once. This chain links TRBV16 with TRBJ2-7; no clear D. This CDR3 has 14 amino acids. V lost 2 bases and J 2 bases, leaving 10 bases between the germline ends. The germline gives CDR1 KGHSY, CDR2 FQNENV. CDR3 region: CASSQSPVTYEQYF. In nucleotides, the CDR3 is TGTGCCAGCAGCCAAAGTCCGGTTACCTACGAGCAGTACTTC.

The gene calls are TRBV4-1 and TRBJ2-1; no clear D. Germline V CDR1 and CDR2: MGHRA, YSYEKL. The CDR3 contains 14 residues. Trimming took off 0 bases at V and 2 bases at J, with 5 bases between the two ends. The CDR3 sequence is CASSQERTYNEQFF. For the CDR3, the DNA is TGCGCCAGCAGCCAAGAAAGGACCTACAATGAGCAGTTCTTC.

The V call is TRBV5-4, the J call TRBJ1-1; D might be TRBD1 (5 bases). The germline V and J ends were trimmed by 3 bases and 0 bases, with 9 bases remaining between them. This CDR3 is built from 14 residues. The germline gives CDR1 SGHNT, CDR2 YYREEE (reference sequence). The CDR3 coding sequence is TGTGCCAGCAGCTCCTGGGACGTGAACACTGAAGCTTTCTTT. Its protein is CASSSWDVNTEAFF.

The chain uses TRBV5-8 and TRBJ1-1; 9 nucleotides line up with TRBD1. The germline V gene encodes CDR1 SGHTS and CDR2 YDEGEE. J gave up 1 base and V 6 bases, and 4 bases lay outside the gene matches. The CDR3 sequence is 14 residues long. Here the CDR3 reads CASTPGQGNTEAFF. The CDR3 DNA reads as TGTGCCAGCACCCCGGGACAGGGGAACACTGAAGCTTTCTTT.

The chain employs TRBV7-3 and TRBJ2-2; D may be TRBD2 (6 bases). In germline, CDR1 is SGHTA, CDR2 FQGTGA. Trimming stripped 5 bases from V and 0 bases from J, with 13 bases between. This CDR3 is 16 amino acids long. CDR3 sequence reads: CASSTGTVSNTGELFF. CDR3 DNA sequence: TGTGCCAGCAGCACGGGGACTGTCTCGAACACCGGGGAGCTGTTTTTT.

In DNA form, the CDR3 reads TGTGCCAGCAGCCCCCGTGGGTACATGAACACTGAAGCTTTCTTT. Its translation is CASSPRGYMNTEAFF. The rearrangement uses TRBV9 and TRBJ1-1; D remains ambiguous. The CDR3 extends over 15 amino acids. Germline lookup yields CDR1 SGDLS and CDR2 YYNGEE. V gave up 4 bases and J gave up 0 bases, with 13 bases separating them.

As concerns this clone: This sample also contains other DNA sequences that code for the same CDR3. The chain uses TRBV6-1 and TRBJ2-7, with unresolved D. CDR3 length equals 14 residues. Trimming left V 0 bases short and J 4 bases short, with 10 bases between. The germline CDR1 and CDR2 sequences are MNHNS and SASEGT. The CDR3 DNA sequence: TGTGCCAGCAGTGAAGCTCCTGCCCCTTACGAGCAGTACTTC. This sequence encodes CASSEAPAPYEQYF.

In regard to this clone: This sample also contains other DNA sequences that code for the same CDR3. V gene TRBV7-2 combines with J gene TRBJ2-7; D is perhaps TRBD1 or TRBD2 (6 bases each). The germline V gene has CDR1 SGHTA and CDR2 FQGNSA. CDR3 length equals 13 residues. Trimming removed 5 bases from V and 3 bases from J, with 11 bases in between. CDR3 coding DNA: TGTGCCAGCAGCCGGGGGCAGGGCTACGAGCAGTACTTC. This sequence encodes CASSRGQGYEQYF.

The V and J genes are TRBV4-3 and TRBJ2-2, with a weak D call TRBD2 (5 bases). From germline, CDR1 is LGHNA and CDR2 YSLEER. The V end was cut by 4 bases, the J end by 4 bases, with 10 bases between. There are 14 residues in the CDR3. CDR3 nucleotides: TGCGCCAGCAGCCCGGGGTTGGCCACCGGGGAGCTGTTTTTT. Translating gives CASSPGLATGELFF.

This sequence joins TRBV29-1 and TRBJ2-1; 12 bases agree with TRBD2. Germline values: CDR1 SQVTM, CDR2 ANQGSEA. Losses at the gene ends were 4 bases for V and 13 bases for J; bases not matched to a gene: 17. The CDR3 totals 16 residues. The DNA for the CDR3 is TGCAGCGTTGGTGCATTAGGGGCTAGCGGGAGGGCAGTACAGTTCTTC. Its translation: CSVGALGASGRAVQFF.

A word on this clone: The sample carries other DNA sequences with the same CDR3. The chain links TRBV6-1 to TRBJ2-7; D is possibly TRBD2 (6 bases). Per germline, CDR1 MNHNS and CDR2 SASEGT. There are 11 residues in the CDR3. Trimming took 3 bases from V and 7 from J, leaving 7 bases between them. The CDR3 spells CASSDRGEQYF. Here the CDR3 DNA reads TGTGCCAGCAGTGATCGGGGGGAGCAGTACTTC.

The V and J genes are TRBV27 and TRBJ1-4; 9 bases are a match to TRBD1. The V gene's germline CDR1 is MNHEY and CDR2 SMNVEV (reference sequence). V gave up 2 bases and J gave up 7 bases; unmatched junction bases: 8. The CDR3 spans 16 residues. The CDR3 nucleotides are TGTGCCAGCAGTTTAGTTGCGGGGACAGGGATTGAAAAACTGTTTTTT. This translates into CASSLVAGTGIEKLFF.

The V call is TRBV5-5, the J call TRBJ2-7, with 10 bases lining up with TRBD2. V lost 1 base, J lost 3 bases, and 4 bases stayed unmatched. Germline V gives CDR1 SGHKS, CDR2 YYEKEE (reference sequence). The CDR3 runs 15 residues. The CDR3 DNA is TGTGCCAGCAGCTTGCTAGCGGGGGAGAACTACGAGCAGTACTTC. As protein: CASSLLAGENYEQYF.

The genes are TRBV7-9 and TRBJ2-5, with 13 nucleotides matching TRBD2. CDR3 length: 19 residues. V was pared by 1 base and J by 1 base, with 9 bases of the junction left unmatched. The germline V gene encodes CDR1 SEHNR and CDR2 FQNEAQ (reference sequence). CDR3 protein: CASSLEGLAGSDFQETQYF. CDR3 nucleotides: TGTGCCAGCAGCTTAGAGGGACTAGCGGGGTCAGACTTCCAAGAGACCCAGTACTTC.

The rearrangement links TRBV6-5 to TRBJ2-5; no reliable D call. From germline, CDR1 is MNHEY and CDR2 SVGAGI. The CDR3 spans 13 residues. Trimming took 5 bases from V and 5 from J, leaving 12 bases between them. This CDR3 is CASSRASVETQYF. CDR3 sequence (DNA): TGTGCCAGCAGTCGGGCCTCTGTGGAGACCCAGTACTTC.

The chain is built from TRBV21-1 and TRBJ2-2. TRBV21-1 is described as a pseudogene. CDR3 size: 20 residues. The chain's CDR3 is CASPLEGPWTLFSNTGELFF. The CDR3 coding sequence is TGTGCCAGCCCCTTAGAAGGGCCCTGGACCCTTTTTTCGAATACCGGGGAGCTGTTTTTT.